This T cell receptor (beta chain) came from a study of CD8+ T cells in alopecia areata. Study overall: The drug, oral tofacitinib, was given to treated patients at 5 to 10 mg twice daily. Points from the study as a whole: Among the 100 top clones, expanded CD8+ clones, like scalp clonality, were significantly decreased by tofacitinib. Especially in alopecia totalis/universalis, lesional scalp showed greater clonality than normal scalp did.

As to treatment: oral pan-JAK inhibitor, 5-10 mg twice daily. Extracted from the samples, RNA was reverse transcribed into cDNA to serve as the sequencing template. The table came from immunoSEQ multiplex PCR; TCRdb's copy has only in-frame clones and leaves some out. Among over 70,000 clones listed, approximately 64% were seen once. Remarks on this clone: The antigen remains unidentified.

Trimming at V came to 4 bases and at J to 5 bases, leaving 7 bases not matched to a gene. The CDR3 length is 16 residues. Germline CDR1 SGHDT, CDR2 YYEEEE. The chain recombines TRBV5-6 with TRBJ1-6; 9 nucleotides line up with TRBD1. The sequencing here drew on CD8+ T cells sorted from blood, taken at week 24, from a patient treated with tofacitinib. This sequence originates from a human donor with alopecia areata. The CDR3 DNA reads TGTGCCAGCAGCAACCGGGACAGGGTCGATAATTCACCCCTCCACTTT. Amino acids: CASSNRDRVDNSPLHF.